These T cell receptor beta chains were read from a single sample in a study of post-analysis software for immune sequencing data. Each CDR3 protein is one row after TCRdb ran MiXCR on the PCR reads. The table shows about 560,000 distinct CDR3 sequences, with roughly 40% occurring only once. The sequencing input was blood. These receptor sequences come from a girl aged 10 to 17 with multiple sclerosis. Each CDR3 is given with its conserved first and last residue. D genes are given only for firm matches.

v_gene	d_gene	CDR3aa
TRBV2	.	CASLWHNTEAFF
TRBV11-2	.	CASSLAIDPSTDTQYF
TRBV5-1	TRBD2	CASCSGGLQEAQYF
TRBV5-1	.	CASTPSDFPYEQYF
TRBV12-3/TRBV12-4	.	CASSVPGAYNEQFF
TRBV20-1	TRBD2	CSASPLAGVLLETQYF
TRBV7-9	.	CASWRETGRGDYGYTF
TRBV2	TRBD2	CASRFGGEIMVETQYF
TRBV2	.	CASNDQAGGYYGYTF
TRBV29-1	.	CSSEVPSVSSYNEQFF
TRBV2	.	CASTQTSEAFF
TRBV18	.	CASGGGYGYTF
TRBV6-2/TRBV6-3	.	CASSTGQSNGYTF
TRBV4-1	.	CASSQVRVAALEQYF
TRBV7-2	.	CASSFSGPNTGELFF
TRBV5-1	.	CASSFGENSNQPQHF
TRBV6-5	TRBD2	CASSRLAGSYEQYF
TRBV29-1	TRBD1	CSVLTLDRGYEQYF
TRBV12-3/TRBV12-4	.	CASSPDPGDNIQYF
TRBV2	TRBD1	CASSRGTGRSYEQYF
TRBV10-3	.	CAISGSERAQYF
TRBV12-3/TRBV12-4	TRBD2	CASSLRLTSGRPSDTQYF
TRBV2	TRBD2	CASKTSEDNEQFF
TRBV29-1	TRBD2	CSVWVAGGYEQYF
TRBV5-1	TRBD1	CASHRGGTDTQYF
TRBV3-1	.	CASSQDWGYEQYF
TRBV10-3	TRBD1	CASSGTGGDGYTF
TRBV10-3	TRBD2	CAITAGVTDTQYF
TRBV12-5	TRBD1	CASGLAGTGIREQYF
TRBV20-1	.	CSARGISRNGETQYF
TRBV20-1	TRBD1	CSALTGTGMHEQYF
TRBV7-9	TRBD1	CASTSTGGPLEKLFF
TRBV29-1	TRBD2	CSVDSGGAVNEQFF
TRBV7-9	.	CASSPPDIQYF
TRBV5-4	TRBD2	CASSTSGGGQETQYF
TRBV12-3/TRBV12-4	.	CASSFGSTYEQYF
TRBV5-1	TRBD1	CASSLGTGAIYEQYF
TRBV27	.	CASSFSRDSYEQYF
TRBV11-3	TRBD2	CASSLGSLAGDINEQYF
TRBV11-1	.	CASSYPGSREPHQPQHF
TRBV5-6	TRBD2	CASSLKREGSDEQFF
TRBV12-3/TRBV12-4	.	CASSWTVGYEQYF
TRBV29-1	TRBD1	CSVEVGQGNGYTF
TRBV20-1	TRBD1	CSARDREGGYGYTF
TRBV5-6	TRBD1	CASSLFMGQGDKDGYTF
TRBV20-1	TRBD2	CSARGLAGGSSYNEQFF
TRBV4-1	.	CASREGGKETQYF
TRBV5-1	TRBD2	CASSPRLAGNTYNEQFF
TRBV29-1	TRBD1	CSANEGTANTEAFF
TRBV29-1	TRBD1	CSVGGTVTYEQYF
TRBV25-1	.	CASSPFGALNTEAFF
TRBV7-9	TRBD2	CASRLAGDHNEQFF
TRBV3-1	TRBD2	CASSQSSGSNEQFF